The 24 T cell receptor beta chains given below trace back to one sample, sequenced in a study of T cells in Graves' hyperthyroidism and ophthalmopathy. Researchers amplified the TCR beta CDR3 regions from RNA transcripts. TCR CDR3 underwent first-round RT-PCR with the HTBI primer set. TCRdb itself ran the multiplex PCR reads through MiXCR, one entry per CDR3 protein. This table holds 200,000 to 300,000 distinct CDR3 sequences, less than 20% found once. The sequenced material came from blood. These receptors were obtained from a woman aged 18-29 years with Graves' ophthalmopathy.

Here the CDR3 reads CASSPLGIGELRQPQHF. The DNA of the CDR3 is TGCGCCAGCAGTCCCTTGGGAATAGGGGAGTTGCGGCAGCCCCAGCATTTT. The rearrangement links TRBV4-1 to TRBJ1-5; TRBD1 might be the D (5 bases). Trimming left V 6 bases short and J 7 bases short, with 25 bases between. CDR3 length equals 17 residues. In germline, CDR1 is MGHRA, CDR2 YSYEKL.

This clonotype occurred many times. This chain uses TRBV6-1 with TRBJ1-2, with a possible D match to TRBD1 (5 bases). Between the trimmed V and J ends, which lost 6 bases and 3 bases, there was a span of 14 bases. Germline CDR1 MNHNS, CDR2 SASEGT. The CDR3 contains 14 residues. CDR3 sequence reads: CASRSYGGDYGYTF. As DNA, the CDR3 is TGTGCCAGCAGATCATACGGGGGTGACTATGGCTACACCTTC.

This clonotype showed up many times. J is TRBJ1-4 and V is TRBV15; D not resolved. Per the germline V gene, CDR1 is LNHNV and CDR2 is YYDKDF (reference sequence). V was shortened by 4 bases and J by 10 bases, with 16 bases between the two germline ends. This CDR3 spans 14 amino acids. CDR3: CATSTSGGLAKLFF. The CDR3 region has the DNA TGTGCCACCAGCACTTCAGGCGGGCTAGCAAAACTGTTTTTT. Using reference TRBV15 and TRBJ1-4 for the parts outside the CDR3, the full variable domain is DAMVIQNPRYQVTQFGKPVTLSCSQTLNHNVMYWYQQKSSQAPKLLFHYYDKDFNNEADTPDNFQSRRPNTSFCFLDIRSPGLGDTAMYLCATSTSGGLAKLFFGSGTQLSVL.

At least ten counts were recorded for this clonotype. For the CDR3, the DNA is TGCGCCAGCAGCCAAGAGACGGGACAGCTTACCTACGAGCAGTACTTC. Its translation is CASSQETGQLTYEQYF. J is TRBJ2-7 and V is TRBV4-1, with TRBD1 matching over 7 bases. There are 16 residues in the CDR3. In germline, CDR1 is MGHRA, CDR2 YSYEKL. The trim removed 0 bases at V and 2 bases at J, leaving 7 bases unmatched.

Ten or more counts support this clonotype. This chain connects TRBV2 to TRBJ1-4, with D possibly TRBD1 on 5 matching bases. V lost 6 bases, J lost 4 bases, and 9 bases lay in between. This CDR3 region has 13 residues. Per the germline V gene, CDR1 is SNHLY and CDR2 is FYNNEI. The CDR3 loop is CASSRDHNEKLFF. The CDR3 DNA follows: TGTGCCAGCAGCCGGGACCATAATGAAAAACTGTTTTTT.

This clonotype was counted many times. This chain links TRBV24-1 with TRBJ1-6; 7 bases fit TRBD1. V was clipped by 9 bases and J by 6 bases; unmatched bases: 10. The CDR3 has 15 residues. Germline CDR1 is KGHDR and CDR2 is SFDVKD. DNA for the CDR3: TGTGCCACCCACAGGGGACCGACGCGTAATTCACCCCTCCACTTT. Amino acids: CATHRGPTRNSPLHF.

The sample holds many counts of this clonotype. This chain joins TRBV6-1 and TRBJ2-7; 10 bases align to TRBD1. The germline gives CDR1 MNHNS, CDR2 SASEGT. V gave up 5 bases and J gave up 2 bases; unmatched junction bases: 6. The CDR3 length is 15 residues. The CDR3 sequence: CASSTRDRGAYEQYF. Written as DNA, the CDR3 is TGTGCCAGCAGTACGCGGGACAGGGGTGCCTACGAGCAGTACTTC.

This clonotype was observed at least ten times. The rearrangement links TRBV7-2 to TRBJ1-1; weak D call: TRBD1 (6 bases). Germline V CDR1 and CDR2: SGHTA, FQGNSA. The CDR3 length is 15 residues. The V end was cut by 0 bases, the J end by 4 bases, with 12 bases between. DNA for the CDR3: TGTGCCAGCAGCTTAGCTCGGACAGCGAGCACTGAAGCTTTCTTT. The encoded protein is CASSLARTASTEAFF.

This clonotype was detected a few times. The J gene is TRBJ2-7, the V gene TRBV10-3; the D is unclear. The CDR3 is 12 residues long. The V gene's germline CDR1 is ENHRY and CDR2 SYGVKD. V lost 6 bases to trimming and J lost 0 bases, with 6 bases between them. CDR3: CAIRRGSYEQYF. DNA for the CDR3: TGTGCCATCAGACGAGGCTCCTACGAGCAGTACTTC.

This clonotype was seen at least ten times. The CDR3 DNA reads as TGTGCCAGCAGTGATCCGACCTATGGCTACACCTTC. It is translated as CASSDPTYGYTF. The chain links TRBV6-1 to TRBJ1-2; no reliable D call. The CDR3 consists of 12 residues. The germline gives CDR1 MNHNS, CDR2 SASEGT. V lost 3 bases and J lost 4, with 6 bases in between.

This clonotype was counted at least ten times. V usage is TRBV30 and J usage is TRBJ1-1; D is unclear. V was clipped by 2 bases and J by 1 base, with 8 bases between them. Germline V gene lookup returns CDR1 GTSNPN and CDR2 SVGIG (reference sequence). CDR3 size: 13 residues. CDR3 region: CAWSPGPNTEAFF. CDR3 DNA: TGTGCCTGGAGTCCTGGACCGAACACTGAAGCTTTCTTT.

This clonotype was seen a handful of times. One base away lies a much larger clone, so this may be a sequencing read error. The rearrangement links TRBV27 to TRBJ2-4, with 8 bases aligning to TRBD1. Germline CDR1 reads MNHEY; CDR2 reads SMNVEV (reference sequence). Unmatched junction bases numbered 3, after V lost 6 bases and J lost 5 bases. The CDR3 loop spans 13 amino acids. CDR3 sequence: CASSRGHENIQYF. The CDR3 DNA is TGTGCCAGCAGCAGGGGGCACGAAAACATTCAGTACTTC.

The rearrangement links TRBV6-5 to TRBJ2-6; TRBD1 matches at 7 bases. Germline CDR1 is MNHEY and CDR2 is SVGAGI. V lost 2 bases and J lost 7; bases outside the gene matches: 14. CDR3 length: 18 amino acids. CDR3 sequence reads: CASSYPGQPYSVANVLTF. Here the CDR3 DNA reads TGTGCCAGCAGTTACCCGGGACAGCCTTATTCAGTCGCCAACGTCCTGACTTTC.

CDR3 sequence reads: CSARFVAGGYIAYEQYF. The DNA for the CDR3 is TGCAGTGCTAGGTTTGTAGCGGGAGGATATATAGCCTACGAGCAGTACTTC. The chain is built from TRBV20-1 and TRBJ2-7; 10 bases line up with TRBD2. Germline CDR1 and CDR2: DFQATT and SNEGSKA (reference sequence). The CDR3 extends over 17 amino acids. With 3 bases clipped from V and 2 bases from J, the junction kept 13 bases outside the gene matches.

This clonotype was recorded many times. This sequence joins TRBV4-1 and TRBJ2-3, with TRBD2 matching 12 bases. CDR1 and CDR2 (germline): MGHRA, YSYEKL. The CDR3 has 16 amino acids. Trimming removed 3 bases from V and 4 bases from J; junction bases left unmatched: 5. The DNA for the CDR3 is TGCGCCAGCAGCCACTTGACTAGCGGGAGTGCAGATACGCAGTATTTT. Translated, it gives CASSHLTSGSADTQYF.

This rearrangement joins TRBV9 to TRBJ2-7; TRBD2 agrees at 11 bases. CDR1 is SGDLS, CDR2 YYNGEE, per germline. The CDR3 length is 15 residues. Trimming took 4 bases from V and 0 from J; bases not matched to a gene: 3. The CDR3 protein is CASSLAGGHSYEQYF. The DNA for the CDR3 is TGTGCCAGCAGCCTAGCGGGGGGACACTCCTACGAGCAGTACTTC.

This clonotype was observed at least ten times. The V and J genes are TRBV5-8 and TRBJ1-2, with 12 bases lining up with TRBD1. The CDR3 has 16 residues. Germline loops: CDR1 SGHTS, CDR2 YDEGEE. V lost 1 base to trimming and J lost 7 bases; unmatched junction nucleotides: 8. CDR3 residues: CASSLPGTGGVLGYTF. The CDR3 DNA follows: TGTGCCAGCAGCTTGCCCGGGACAGGGGGCGTCCTTGGCTACACCTTC.

This clonotype has a count of ten or more. This chain connects TRBV11-2 to TRBJ2-1; 7 bases align to TRBD2. This CDR3 is 19 amino acids long. Per the germline V gene, CDR1 is SGHAT and CDR2 is FQNNGV. V lost 0 bases and J lost 3; bases outside the gene matches: 14. The CDR3 spells CASSLDLLLQRGNYNEQFF. CDR3 DNA sequence: TGTGCCAGCAGCTTAGACCTCCTTCTTCAGCGGGGTAACTACAATGAGCAGTTCTTC.

V usage is TRBV9 and J usage is TRBJ2-3, with TRBD1 as a possible D gene (5 bases). CDR1 SGDLS and CDR2 YYNGEE come from the germline V gene. Trimming shortened V by 4 bases and J by 2 bases, and 14 bases separated the two germline ends. CDR3 length equals 15 residues. The CDR3 DNA follows: TGTGCCAGCAGCCTTGGGGCACGCTACACAGATACGCAGTATTTT. Its translation is CASSLGARYTDTQYF.

In its sample, this clonotype was seen many times. The V gene is TRBV7-9, the J gene TRBJ1-6; 7 bases fit TRBD1. Germline V lookup: CDR1 SEHNR, CDR2 FQNEAQ (reference sequence). V was pared by 5 bases and J by 5 bases, with 3 bases of the junction left unmatched. This CDR3 has 14 amino acids. The CDR3 coding sequence is TGTGCCAGCAGCCAAGACAGGGATAATTCACCCCTCCACTTT. Encoded protein: CASSQDRDNSPLHF.

This clonotype occurred a few times. The V and J genes are TRBV6-1 and TRBJ2-3; D gene unclear. This CDR3 spans 9 amino acids. Germline V CDR1 and CDR2: MNHNS, SASEGT. CDR3 protein: CDRTDTQYF. The CDR3 bases are TGTGACCGCACAGATACGCAGTATTTT.

This clonotype was recorded many times. This chain joins TRBV19 and TRBJ2-7, with unresolved D. This CDR3 spans 13 amino acids. The V gene's germline CDR1 is LNHDA and CDR2 SQIVND (reference sequence). V lost 5 bases and J lost 0, with 8 bases in between. The CDR3 nucleotides read TGTGCCAGTAGTTGGGCAGACTCCTACGAGCAGTACTTC. This sequence encodes CASSWADSYEQYF.

This clonotype was observed at least ten times. This sequence joins TRBV3-1 and TRBJ2-7, with D tentatively TRBD2 (6 bases). The germline V and J ends were trimmed by 4 bases and 1 base, with 14 bases remaining between them. The germline V gene encodes CDR1 LGHDT and CDR2 YNNKEL (reference sequence). The length of the CDR3 is 15 residues. CDR3 sequence: CASSLTSRSSYEQYF. Written as DNA, the CDR3 is TGTGCCAGCAGCCTAACTAGCAGGAGTTCCTACGAGCAGTACTTC.

This clonotype was recorded many times. The V call is TRBV28, the J call TRBJ2-4; D is unclear. The length of the CDR3 is 13 residues. Germline V gene sequence: CDR1 MDHEN, CDR2 SYDVKM. Trimming removed 10 bases from V and 0 bases from J, with 10 bases in between. CDR3: CATQDVAKNIQYF. The CDR3 nucleotides are TGTGCCACCCAGGACGTAGCCAAAAACATTCAGTACTTC.